The next 5 T cell receptor beta chains were all read from a single sample in a study of OX40 agonist ivuxolimab in advanced cancers. Clones were sequenced by immunoSEQ multiplex PCR, and TCRdb holds only the in-frame ones, with some missing. Counted here are 50,000 or so clones, roughly 84% occurring once; the ten biggest clones make up approximately 13%. The input for sequencing was CD4+ or CD8+ T cells sorted from blood, taken in a trial of the OX40 agonist ivuxolimab. Receptors originate from an adult with an advanced solid tumor such as melanoma, head and neck, liver or kidney cancer.

V usage is TRBV6-5 and J usage is TRBJ2-1; 7 bases fit TRBD1. The CDR3 totals 15 residues. The germline CDR1 and CDR2 sequences are MNHEY and SVGAGI. Trimming took 2 bases from V and 1 from J; bases not matched to a gene: 2. Here the CDR3 reads CASSYEGASYNEQFF. The DNA for the CDR3 is TGTGCCAGCAGTTACGAGGGGGCGTCCTACAATGAGCAGTTCTTC.

This CDR3 reads CASSRGSTPQYF. CDR3 DNA sequence: TGTGCCAGCAGCCGAGGGTCCACGCCGCAGTATTTT. The chain uses TRBV7-9 and TRBJ2-3; D possibly corresponds to TRBD2 (5 bases). Trimming took 5 bases from V and 10 from J, leaving 13 bases between them. Germline CDR1 is SEHNR and CDR2 is FQNEAQ (reference sequence). CDR3 length: 12 residues. Supplemented by reference TRBV7-9 and TRBJ2-3, the full variable domain reads DTGVSQNPRHKITKRGQNVTFRCDPISEHNRLYWYRQTLGQGPEFLTYFQNEAQLEKSRLLSDRFSAERPKGSFSTLEIQRTEQGDSAMYLCASSRGSTPQYFGPGTRLTVL.

V gene TRBV29-1 combines with J gene TRBJ1-6; tentatively, D is TRBD1 (5 bases). V shed 4 bases and J shed 7 bases, with 11 bases lying between them. This CDR3 is built from 13 residues. Germline CDR1 reads SQVTM; CDR2 reads ANQGSEA. The CDR3 nucleotides read TGCAGCGTTGGGGAGGGGCCCAATTCACCCCTCCACTTT. Its translation is CSVGEGPNSPLHF.

This chain uses TRBV28 with TRBJ2-7; weak D call: TRBD1 (6 bases). V dropped 5 bases and J dropped 4 bases, with 15 bases sitting between them. The germline V gene has CDR1 MDHEN and CDR2 SYDVKM. This CDR3 region has 14 residues. The CDR3 nucleotides read TGTGCCAGCAGTCCCACAGGGTCTTTATACGAGCAGTACTTC. Amino acid sequence: CASSPTGSLYEQYF.

This clone has just a few counts. This sequence joins TRBV7-9 and TRBJ1-6, with 7 positions matching TRBD1. V lost 5 bases and J lost 8; bases outside the gene matches: 6. CDR3 length equals 14 residues. Germline V CDR1 and CDR2: SEHNR, FQNEAQ (reference sequence). Here the CDR3 reads CASSPGTDYSPLHF. The CDR3 coding sequence is TGTGCCAGCAGCCCCGGGACAGACTATTCACCCCTCCACTTT.